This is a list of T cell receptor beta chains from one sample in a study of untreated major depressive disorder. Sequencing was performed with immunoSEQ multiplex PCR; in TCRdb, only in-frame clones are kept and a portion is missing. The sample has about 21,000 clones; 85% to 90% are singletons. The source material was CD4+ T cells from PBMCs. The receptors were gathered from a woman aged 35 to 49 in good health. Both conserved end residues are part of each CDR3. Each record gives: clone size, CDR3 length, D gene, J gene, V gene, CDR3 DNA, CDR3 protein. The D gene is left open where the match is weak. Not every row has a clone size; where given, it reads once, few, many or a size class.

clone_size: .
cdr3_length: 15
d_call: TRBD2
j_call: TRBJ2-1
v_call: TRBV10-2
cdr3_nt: TGCGCCAGCAGTGCCAGACGGGAGGGTAACAATGAGCAGTTCTTC
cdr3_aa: CASSARREGNNEQFF

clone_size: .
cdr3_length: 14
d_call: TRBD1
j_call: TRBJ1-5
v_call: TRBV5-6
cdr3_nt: TGTGCCAGCAGCTTTAAGGGGGCCAATCAGCCCCAGCATTTT
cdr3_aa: CASSFKGANQPQHF

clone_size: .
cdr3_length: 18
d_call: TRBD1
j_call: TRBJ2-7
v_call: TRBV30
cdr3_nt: TGTGCCTGGAGTGTATTACGTCCCGGGACAGGGGGCTCCTACGAGCAGTACTTC
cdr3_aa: CAWSVLRPGTGGSYEQYF

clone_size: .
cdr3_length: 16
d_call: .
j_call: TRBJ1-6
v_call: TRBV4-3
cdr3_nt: TGCGCCAGCAGCCAGGATGGGTCAGGATCGAATTCACCCCTCCACTTT
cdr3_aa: CASSQDGSGSNSPLHF

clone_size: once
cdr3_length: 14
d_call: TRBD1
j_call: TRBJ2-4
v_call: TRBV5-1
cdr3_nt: TGCGCCAGCGGACAGGGCCAAGGGGGAAACATTCAGTACTTC
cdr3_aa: CASGQGQGGNIQYF

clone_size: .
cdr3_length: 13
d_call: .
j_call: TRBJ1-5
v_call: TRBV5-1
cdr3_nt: TGCGCCAGCAGTGAGGGACCCAATCAGCCCCAGCATTTT
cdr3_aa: CASSEGPNQPQHF

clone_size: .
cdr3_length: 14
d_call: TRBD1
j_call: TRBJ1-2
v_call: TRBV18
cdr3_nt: TGTGCCAGCTCACCGGGACAGGGGACCTATGGCTACACCTTC
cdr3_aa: CASSPGQGTYGYTF

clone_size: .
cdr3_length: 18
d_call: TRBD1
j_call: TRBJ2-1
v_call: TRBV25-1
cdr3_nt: TGTGCCAGCAGTGAAGACCCCCGGGACAGGGTCTCCTACAATGAGCAGTTCTTC
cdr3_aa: CASSEDPRDRVSYNEQFF

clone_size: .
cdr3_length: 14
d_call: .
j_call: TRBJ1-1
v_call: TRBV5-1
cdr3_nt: TGCGCCAGCAGCTCCCCCGGGGGGAACACTGAAGCTTTCTTT
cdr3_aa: CASSSPGGNTEAFF

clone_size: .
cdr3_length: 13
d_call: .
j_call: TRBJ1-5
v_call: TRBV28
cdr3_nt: TGTGCCAGCAGTTTCGTGGGAAATCAGCCCCAGCATTTT
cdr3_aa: CASSFVGNQPQHF

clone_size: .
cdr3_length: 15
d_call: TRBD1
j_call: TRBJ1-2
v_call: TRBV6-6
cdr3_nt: TGTGCCAGCACCCAGGGGGGGGCGTTTTGGGATGGCTACACCTTC
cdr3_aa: CASTQGGAFWDGYTF

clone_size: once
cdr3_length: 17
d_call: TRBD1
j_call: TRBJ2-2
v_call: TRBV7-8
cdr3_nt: TGTGCCAGCAGCTCTAAATTCAGGGGGACCAACACCGGGGAGCTGTTTTTT
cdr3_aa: CASSSKFRGTNTGELFF

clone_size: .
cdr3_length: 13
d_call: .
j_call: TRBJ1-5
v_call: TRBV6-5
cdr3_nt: TGTGCCAGCAGTTACGTTATGGGTCAGCCCCAGCATTTT
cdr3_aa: CASSYVMGQPQHF

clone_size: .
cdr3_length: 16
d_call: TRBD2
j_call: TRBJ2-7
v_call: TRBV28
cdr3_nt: TGTGCCAGCAGCAGTGGGACTAGCGGGAGGGCCCGCGAGCAGTACTTC
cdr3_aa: CASSSGTSGRAREQYF

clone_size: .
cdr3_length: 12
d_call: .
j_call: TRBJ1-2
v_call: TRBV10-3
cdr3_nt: TGTGCCATCAAAGGGGGAACGGATGGCTACACCTTC
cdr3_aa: CAIKGGTDGYTF

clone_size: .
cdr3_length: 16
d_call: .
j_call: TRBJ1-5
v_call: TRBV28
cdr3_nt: TGTGCCAGCAGCTATTCTACCGGGACAATAAATCAGCCCCAGCATTTT
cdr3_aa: CASSYSTGTINQPQHF

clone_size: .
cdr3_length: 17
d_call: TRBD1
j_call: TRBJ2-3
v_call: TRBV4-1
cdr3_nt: TGCGCCAGCAGCCATCCTTTTAGGGGGCCGAGCACAGATACGCAGTATTTT
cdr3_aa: CASSHPFRGPSTDTQYF

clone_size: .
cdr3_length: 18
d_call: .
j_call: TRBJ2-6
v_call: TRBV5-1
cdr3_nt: TGCGCCAGCAACCCCGGGACCGTACCATCCTCTGGGGCCAACGTCCTGACTTTC
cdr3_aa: CASNPGTVPSSGANVLTF

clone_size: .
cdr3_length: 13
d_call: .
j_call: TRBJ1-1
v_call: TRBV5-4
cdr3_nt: TGTGCCAGCAGCTTGGCACAGAACACTGAAGCTTTCTTT
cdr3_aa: CASSLAQNTEAFF

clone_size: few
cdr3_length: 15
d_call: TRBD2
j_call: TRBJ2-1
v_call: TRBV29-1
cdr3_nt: TGCAGCGTTGAGTCTGGCTACCGGGGGGGCAATGAGCAGTTCTTC
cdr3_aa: CSVESGYRGGNEQFF

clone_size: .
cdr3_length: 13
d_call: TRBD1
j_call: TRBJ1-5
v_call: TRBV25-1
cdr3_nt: TGTGCCACAGGGGACAGGGGAGACCAGCCCCAGCATTTT
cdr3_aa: CATGDRGDQPQHF

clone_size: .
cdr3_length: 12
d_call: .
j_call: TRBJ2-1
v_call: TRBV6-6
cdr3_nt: TGTGCCAGCAGTTCCGTGACGGGTGAGCAGTTCTTC
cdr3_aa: CASSSVTGEQFF

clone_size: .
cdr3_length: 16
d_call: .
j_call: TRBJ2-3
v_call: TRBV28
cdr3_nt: TGTGCCAGCAGTTTAAGTAGAGCGGGCAGCACAGATACGCAGTATTTT
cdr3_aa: CASSLSRAGSTDTQYF

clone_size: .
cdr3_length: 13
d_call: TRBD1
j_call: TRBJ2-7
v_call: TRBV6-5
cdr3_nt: TGTGCCACCGCGACAGGGGGATCCTACGAGCAGTACTTC
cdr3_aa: CATATGGSYEQYF

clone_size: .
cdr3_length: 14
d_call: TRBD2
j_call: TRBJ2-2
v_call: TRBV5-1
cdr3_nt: TGCGCCAGCCGGGAGGGTTCGAACACCGGGGAGCTGTTTTTT
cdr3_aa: CASREGSNTGELFF

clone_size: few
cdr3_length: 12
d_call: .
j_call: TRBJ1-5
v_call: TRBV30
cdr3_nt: TGTGCCTGGAGCCGTCCTAATCAGCCCCAGCATTTT
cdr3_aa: CAWSRPNQPQHF

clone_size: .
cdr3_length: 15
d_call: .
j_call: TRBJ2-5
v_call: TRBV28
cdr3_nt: TGTGCCAGCAGTTTCCCCGGGCAGGGAGGAGAGACCCAGTACTTC
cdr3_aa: CASSFPGQGGETQYF

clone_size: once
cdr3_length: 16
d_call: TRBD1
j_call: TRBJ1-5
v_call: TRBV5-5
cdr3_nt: TGTGCCAGCAGCCTTGCCGGACAGGGCTTAGGGCAGCCCCAGCATTTT
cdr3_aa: CASSLAGQGLGQPQHF

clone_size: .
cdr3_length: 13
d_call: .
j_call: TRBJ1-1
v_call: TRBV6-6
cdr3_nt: TGTGCCAGCAGGAAAGTAACGAACACTGAAGCTTTCTTT
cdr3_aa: CASRKVTNTEAFF

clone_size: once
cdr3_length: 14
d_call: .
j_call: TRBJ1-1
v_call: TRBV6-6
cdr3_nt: TGTGCCAGCAACCTAGGGGGGGGGAACACTGAAGCTTTCTTT
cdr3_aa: CASNLGGGNTEAFF

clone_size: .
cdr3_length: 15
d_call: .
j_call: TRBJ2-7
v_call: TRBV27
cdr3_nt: TGTGCCAGCAGTCACCCACCCGGGACATCCTACGAGCAGTACTTC
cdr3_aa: CASSHPPGTSYEQYF

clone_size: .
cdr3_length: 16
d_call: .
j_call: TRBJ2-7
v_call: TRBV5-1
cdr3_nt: TGCGCCAGCAGCTTGGGCACAGCGGGTTACACCTACGAGCAGTACTTC
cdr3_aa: CASSLGTAGYTYEQYF

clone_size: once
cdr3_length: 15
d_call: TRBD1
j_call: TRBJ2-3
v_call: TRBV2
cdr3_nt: TGTGCCAGCAGTGCTCGGACAGGGCCCTCCCGCACGCAGTATTTT
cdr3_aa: CASSARTGPSRTQYF

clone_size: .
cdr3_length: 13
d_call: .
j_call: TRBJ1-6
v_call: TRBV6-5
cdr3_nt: TGTGCCAGCAGTTACTCGTATAATTCACCCCTCCACTTT
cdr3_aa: CASSYSYNSPLHF

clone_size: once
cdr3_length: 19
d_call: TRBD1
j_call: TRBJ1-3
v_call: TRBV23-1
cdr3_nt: TGCGCCAGCAGTCATTTACGGATCTGGGACAGGGGCTCTGGAAACACCATATATTTT
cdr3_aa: CASSHLRIWDRGSGNTIYF

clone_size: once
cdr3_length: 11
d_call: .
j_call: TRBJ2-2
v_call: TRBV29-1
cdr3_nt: TGCAGCGTCCGGGACACCGGGGAGCTGTTTTTT
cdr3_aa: CSVRDTGELFF

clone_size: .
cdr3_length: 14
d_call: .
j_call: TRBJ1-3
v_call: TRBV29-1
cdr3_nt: TGCAGCGTTGGGTTGGGAAGCTCTGGAAACACCATATATTTT
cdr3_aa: CSVGLGSSGNTIYF

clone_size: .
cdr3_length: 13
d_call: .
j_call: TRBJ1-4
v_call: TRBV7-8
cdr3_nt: TGTGCCAGCAGTCAAGCCCCAGCGGAAAAACTGTTTTTT
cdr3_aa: CASSQAPAEKLFF

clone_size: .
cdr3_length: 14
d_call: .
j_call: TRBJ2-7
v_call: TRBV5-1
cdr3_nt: TGCGCCAGCAGCTGGGGCGGAAGCTCCTACGAGCAGTACTTC
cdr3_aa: CASSWGGSSYEQYF

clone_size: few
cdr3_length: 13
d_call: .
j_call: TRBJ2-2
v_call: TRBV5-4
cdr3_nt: TGTGCCAGCAGCTTGGAGCTCGTCGGGGAGCTGTTTTTT
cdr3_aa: CASSLELVGELFF

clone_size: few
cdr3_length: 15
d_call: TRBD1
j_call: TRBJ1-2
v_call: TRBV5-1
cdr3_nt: TGCGCCAGCCGGTCAGGGGGGCGCGCTTACTATGGCTACACCTTC
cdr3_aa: CASRSGGRAYYGYTF

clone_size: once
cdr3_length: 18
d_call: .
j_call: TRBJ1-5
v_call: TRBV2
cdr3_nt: TGTGCCAGCAGTGAAGCGGGAGGACTACTTCATAGCAATCAGCCCCAGCATTTT
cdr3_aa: CASSEAGGLLHSNQPQHF

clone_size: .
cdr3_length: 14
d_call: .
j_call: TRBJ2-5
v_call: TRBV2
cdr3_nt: TGTGCCAGTTGCAGGGTTTTCCGACAAGAGACCCAGTACTTC
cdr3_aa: CASCRVFRQETQYF

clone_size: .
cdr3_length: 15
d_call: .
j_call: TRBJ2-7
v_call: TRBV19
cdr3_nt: TGTGCCAGTAGTATATTCCCCACAGGGTCCTACGAGCAGTACTTC
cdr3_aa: CASSIFPTGSYEQYF

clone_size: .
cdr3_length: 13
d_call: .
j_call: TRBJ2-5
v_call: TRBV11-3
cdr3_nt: TGTGCCAGCAGCCAGGGGTGGGAAGAGACCCAGTACTTC
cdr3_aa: CASSQGWEETQYF

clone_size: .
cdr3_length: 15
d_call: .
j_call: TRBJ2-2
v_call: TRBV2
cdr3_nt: TGTGCCAGCAGAGAAAACAGGGGAGGGACCGGGGAGCTGTTTTTT
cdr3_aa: CASRENRGGTGELFF

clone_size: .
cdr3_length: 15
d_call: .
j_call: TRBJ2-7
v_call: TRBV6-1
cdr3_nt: TGTGCCAGCACCCAAATTCCCCCTAACTCCTACGAGCAGTACTTC
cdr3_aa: CASTQIPPNSYEQYF

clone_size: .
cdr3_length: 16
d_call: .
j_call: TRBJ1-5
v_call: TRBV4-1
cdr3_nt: TGCGCCAGCAGCTTAAGGGAGGGGTATAGCAATCAGCCCCAGCATTTT
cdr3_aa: CASSLREGYSNQPQHF

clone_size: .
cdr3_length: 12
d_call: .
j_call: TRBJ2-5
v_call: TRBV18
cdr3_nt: TGTGCCAGCTCACCACCCTCGGGACCCCAGTACTTC
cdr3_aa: CASSPPSGPQYF

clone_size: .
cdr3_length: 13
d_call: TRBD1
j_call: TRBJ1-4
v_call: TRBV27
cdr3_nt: TGTGCCAGCAGCCTCGAAGGGGGCGGAAAACTGTTTTTT
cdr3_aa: CASSLEGGGKLFF

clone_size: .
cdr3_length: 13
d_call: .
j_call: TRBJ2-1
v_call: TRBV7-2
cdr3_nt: TGTGCCAGCAGCCCCCGGGGCTACAATGAGCAGTTCTTC
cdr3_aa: CASSPRGYNEQFF